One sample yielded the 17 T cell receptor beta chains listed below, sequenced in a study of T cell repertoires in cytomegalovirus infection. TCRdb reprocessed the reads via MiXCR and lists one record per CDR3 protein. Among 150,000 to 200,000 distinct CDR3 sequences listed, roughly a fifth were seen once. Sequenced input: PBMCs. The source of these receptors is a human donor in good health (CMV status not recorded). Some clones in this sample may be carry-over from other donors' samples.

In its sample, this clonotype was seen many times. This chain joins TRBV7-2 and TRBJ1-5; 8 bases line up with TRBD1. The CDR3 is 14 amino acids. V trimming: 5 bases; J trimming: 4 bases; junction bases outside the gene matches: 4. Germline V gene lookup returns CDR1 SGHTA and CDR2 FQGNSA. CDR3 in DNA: TGTGCCAGCAGCGCCCGACAGGGGAATCAGCCCCAGCATTTT. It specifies CASSARQGNQPQHF. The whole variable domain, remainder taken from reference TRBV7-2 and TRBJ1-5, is GAGVSQSPSNKVTEKGKDVELRCDPISGHTALYWYRQSLGQGLEFLIYFQGNSAPDKSGLPSDRFSAERTGGSVSTLTIQRTQQEDSAVYLCASSARQGNQPQHFGDGTRLSIL.

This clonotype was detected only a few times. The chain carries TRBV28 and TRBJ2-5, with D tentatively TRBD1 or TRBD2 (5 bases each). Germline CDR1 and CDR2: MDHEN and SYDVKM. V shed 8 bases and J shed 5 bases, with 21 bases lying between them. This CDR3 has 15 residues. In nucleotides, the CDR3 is TGTGCCAGCTACTCCGGGACCCAGGGATTCGAGACCCAGTACTTC. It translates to CASYSGTQGFETQYF. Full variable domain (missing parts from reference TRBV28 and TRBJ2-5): DVKVTQSSRYLVKRTGEKVFLECVQDMDHENMFWYRQDPGLGLRLIYFSYDVKMKEKGDIPEGYSVSREKKERFSLILESASTNQTSMYLCASYSGTQGFETQYFGPGTRLLVL.

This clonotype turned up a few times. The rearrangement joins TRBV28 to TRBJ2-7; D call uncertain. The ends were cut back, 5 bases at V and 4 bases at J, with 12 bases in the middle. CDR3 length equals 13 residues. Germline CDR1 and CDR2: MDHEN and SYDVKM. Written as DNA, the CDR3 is TGTGCCAGCAGTGACCTCCGGCTATACGAGCAGTACTTC. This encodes CASSDLRLYEQYF.

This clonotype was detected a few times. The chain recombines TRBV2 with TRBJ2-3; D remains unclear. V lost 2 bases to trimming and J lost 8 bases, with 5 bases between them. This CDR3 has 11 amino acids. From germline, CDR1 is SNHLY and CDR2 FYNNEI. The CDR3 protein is CASSERVTQYF. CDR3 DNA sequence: TGTGCCAGCAGTGAACGGGTTACGCAGTATTTT.

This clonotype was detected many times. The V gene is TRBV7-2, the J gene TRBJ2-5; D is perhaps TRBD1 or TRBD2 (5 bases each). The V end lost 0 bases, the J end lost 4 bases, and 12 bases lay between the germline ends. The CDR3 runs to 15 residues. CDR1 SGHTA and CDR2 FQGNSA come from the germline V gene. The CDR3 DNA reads TGTGCCAGCAGCTTAGCGGACCGGGACGGAGAGACCCAGTACTTC. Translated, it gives CASSLADRDGETQYF.

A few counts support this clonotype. The CDR3 region has the DNA TGTGCCAGCAGTTTCGGCGGCAGGGCAGGTGAAAAACTGTTTTTT. It specifies CASSFGGRAGEKLFF. The J gene is TRBJ1-4, the V gene TRBV12-3 or TRBV12-4; the D gene is possibly TRBD1 (5 bases). V lost 3 bases to trimming and J lost 7 bases, with 15 bases between them. The CDR3 is 15 residues long.

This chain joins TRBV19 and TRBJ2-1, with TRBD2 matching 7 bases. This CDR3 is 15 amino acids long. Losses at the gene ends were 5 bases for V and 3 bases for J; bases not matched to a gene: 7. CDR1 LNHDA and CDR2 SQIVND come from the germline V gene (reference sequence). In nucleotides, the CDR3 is TGTGCCAGTAGTTGGGCGGGAGAACTCTACAATGAGCAGTTCTTC. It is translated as CASSWAGELYNEQFF.

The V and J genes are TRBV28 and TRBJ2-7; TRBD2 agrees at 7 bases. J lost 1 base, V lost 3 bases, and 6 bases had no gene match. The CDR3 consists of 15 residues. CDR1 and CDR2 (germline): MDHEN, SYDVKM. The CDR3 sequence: CASSFLDGGSYEQYF. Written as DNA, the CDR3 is TGTGCCAGCAGTTTCCTAGACGGGGGGTCCTACGAGCAGTACTTC.

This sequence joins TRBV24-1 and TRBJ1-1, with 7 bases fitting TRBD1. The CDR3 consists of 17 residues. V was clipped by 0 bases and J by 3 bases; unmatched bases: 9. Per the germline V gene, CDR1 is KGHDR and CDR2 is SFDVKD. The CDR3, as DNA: TGTGCCACCAGTGATTTGCAGGGGGGGGGACTCCACACTGAAGCTTTCTTT. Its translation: CATSDLQGGGLHTEAFF.

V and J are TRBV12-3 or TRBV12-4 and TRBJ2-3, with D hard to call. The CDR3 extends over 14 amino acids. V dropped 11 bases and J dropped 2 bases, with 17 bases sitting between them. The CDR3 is CADKEDAPTDTQYF. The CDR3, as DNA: TGTGCCGACAAGGAAGACGCCCCCACAGATACGCAGTATTTT.

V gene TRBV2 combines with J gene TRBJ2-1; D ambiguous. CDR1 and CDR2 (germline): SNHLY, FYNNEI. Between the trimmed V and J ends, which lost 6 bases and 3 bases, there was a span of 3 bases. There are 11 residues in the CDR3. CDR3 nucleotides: TGTGCCAGCAGGGACTACAATGAGCAGTTCTTC. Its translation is CASRDYNEQFF.

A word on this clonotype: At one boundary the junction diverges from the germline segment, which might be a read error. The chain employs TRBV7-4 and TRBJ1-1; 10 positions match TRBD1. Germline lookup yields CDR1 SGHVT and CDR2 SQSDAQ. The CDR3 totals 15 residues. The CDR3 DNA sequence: TGTGCCAGCAGCTTAAGAACCGGGACAGGGGATTTGTATCGATTT. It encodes CASSLRTGTGDLYRF.

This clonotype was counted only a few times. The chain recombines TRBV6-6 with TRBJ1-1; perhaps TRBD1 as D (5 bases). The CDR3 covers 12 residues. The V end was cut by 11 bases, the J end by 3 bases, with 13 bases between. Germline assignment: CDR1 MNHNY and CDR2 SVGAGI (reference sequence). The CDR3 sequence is CAATREDTEAFF. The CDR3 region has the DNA TGTGCCGCGACCAGGGAGGACACTGAAGCTTTCTTT.

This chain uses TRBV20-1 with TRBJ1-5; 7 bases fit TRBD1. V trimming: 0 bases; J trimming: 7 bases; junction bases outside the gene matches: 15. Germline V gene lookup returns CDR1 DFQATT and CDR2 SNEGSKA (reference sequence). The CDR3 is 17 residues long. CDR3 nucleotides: TGCAGTGCTAGAGACCCCTTGACAGGGAGAAATCAACAGCCCCAGCATTTT. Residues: CSARDPLTGRNQQPQHF.

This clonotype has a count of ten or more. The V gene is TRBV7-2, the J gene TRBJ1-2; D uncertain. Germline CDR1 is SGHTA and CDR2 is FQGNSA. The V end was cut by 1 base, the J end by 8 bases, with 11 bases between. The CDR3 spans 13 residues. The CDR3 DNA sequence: TGTGCCAGCAGCTTAGTAAGCGGGCGCGGCTACACCTTC. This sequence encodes CASSLVSGRGYTF.

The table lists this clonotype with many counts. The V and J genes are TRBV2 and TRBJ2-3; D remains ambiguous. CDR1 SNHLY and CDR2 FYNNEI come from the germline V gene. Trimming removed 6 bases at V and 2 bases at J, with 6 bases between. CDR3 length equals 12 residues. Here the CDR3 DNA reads TGTGCCAGCAGAGGATTCACAGATACGCAGTATTTT. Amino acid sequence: CASRGFTDTQYF.

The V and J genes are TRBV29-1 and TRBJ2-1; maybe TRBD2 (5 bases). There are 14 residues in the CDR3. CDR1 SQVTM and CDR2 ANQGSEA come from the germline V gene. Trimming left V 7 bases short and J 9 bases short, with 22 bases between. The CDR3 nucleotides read TGCAGCGCAGACCCTAGCCGTGGTGGTGGTGAGCAGTTCTTC. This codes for CSADPSRGGGEQFF.